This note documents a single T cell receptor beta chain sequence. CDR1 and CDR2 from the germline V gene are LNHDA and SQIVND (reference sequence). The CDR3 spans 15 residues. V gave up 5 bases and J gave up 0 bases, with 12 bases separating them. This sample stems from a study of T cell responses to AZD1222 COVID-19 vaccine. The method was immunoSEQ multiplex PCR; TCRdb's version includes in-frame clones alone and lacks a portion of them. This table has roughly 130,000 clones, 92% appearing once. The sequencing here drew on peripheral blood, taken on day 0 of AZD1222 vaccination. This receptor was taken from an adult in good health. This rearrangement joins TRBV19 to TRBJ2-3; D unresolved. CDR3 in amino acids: CASSVKVGSTDTQYF. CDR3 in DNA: TGTGCCAGTAGTGTCAAGGTCGGGAGCACAGATACGCAGTATTTT. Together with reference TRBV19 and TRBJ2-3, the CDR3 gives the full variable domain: DGGITQSPKYLFRKEGQNVTLSCEQNLNHDAMYWYRQDPGQGLRLIYYSQIVNDFQKGDIAEGYSVSREKKESFPLTVTSAQKNPTAFYLCASSVKVGSTDTQYFGPGTRLTVL.